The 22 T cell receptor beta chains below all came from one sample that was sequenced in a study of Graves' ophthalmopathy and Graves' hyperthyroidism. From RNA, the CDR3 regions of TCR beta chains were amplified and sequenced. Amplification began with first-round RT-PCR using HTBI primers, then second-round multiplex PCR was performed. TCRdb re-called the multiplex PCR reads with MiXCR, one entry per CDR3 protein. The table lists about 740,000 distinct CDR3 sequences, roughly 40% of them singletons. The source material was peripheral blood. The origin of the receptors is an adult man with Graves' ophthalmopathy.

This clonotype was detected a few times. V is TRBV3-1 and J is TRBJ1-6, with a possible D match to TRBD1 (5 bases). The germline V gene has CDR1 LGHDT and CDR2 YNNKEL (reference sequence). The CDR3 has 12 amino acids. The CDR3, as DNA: TGTGCTTCGGGGAGACAGAATTCACCCCTCCACTTT. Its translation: CASGRQNSPLHF.

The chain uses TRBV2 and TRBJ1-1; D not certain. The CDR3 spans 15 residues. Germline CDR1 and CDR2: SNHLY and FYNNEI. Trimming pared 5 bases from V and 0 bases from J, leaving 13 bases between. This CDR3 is CASSLQRSMNTEAFF. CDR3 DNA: TGTGCCAGCAGTCTCCAGCGAAGTATGAACACTGAAGCTTTCTTT.

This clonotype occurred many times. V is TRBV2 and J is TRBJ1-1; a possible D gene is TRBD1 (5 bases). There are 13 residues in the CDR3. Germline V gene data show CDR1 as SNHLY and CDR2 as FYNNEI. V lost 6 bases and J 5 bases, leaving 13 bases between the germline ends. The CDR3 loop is CASRWRGGTEAFF. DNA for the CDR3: TGTGCCAGCAGGTGGAGGGGTGGGACTGAAGCTTTCTTT.

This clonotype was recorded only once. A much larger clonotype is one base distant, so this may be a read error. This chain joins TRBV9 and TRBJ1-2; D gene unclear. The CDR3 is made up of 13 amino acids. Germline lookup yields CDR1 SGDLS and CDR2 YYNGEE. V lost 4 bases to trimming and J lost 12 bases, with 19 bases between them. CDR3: CASSPAVSGSHTF. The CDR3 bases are TGTGCCAGCAGCCCAGCTGTGTCCGGCTCCCACACCTTC.

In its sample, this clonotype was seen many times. The CDR3, as DNA: TGCAGCGTTGAGATTACAGGCGGTGGCTACACCTTC. This sequence encodes CSVEITGGGYTF. The chain employs TRBV29-1 and TRBJ1-2, with D possibly matching TRBD1 (5 bases). V was pared by 3 bases and J by 7 bases, with 12 bases between. The CDR3 covers 12 residues. CDR1 is SQVTM, CDR2 ANQGSEA, per germline.

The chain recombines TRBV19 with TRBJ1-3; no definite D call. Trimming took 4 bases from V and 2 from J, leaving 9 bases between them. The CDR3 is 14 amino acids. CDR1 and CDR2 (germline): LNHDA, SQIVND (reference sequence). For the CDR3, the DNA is TGTGCCAGTAGTAACGGGCAGCCTGGAAACACCATATATTTT. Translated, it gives CASSNGQPGNTIYF. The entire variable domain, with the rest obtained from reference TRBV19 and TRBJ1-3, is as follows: DGGITQSPKYLFRKEGQNVTLSCEQNLNHDAMYWYRQDPGQGLRLIYYSQIVNDFQKGDIAEGYSVSREKKESFPLTVTSAQKNPTAFYLCASSNGQPGNTIYFGEGSWLTVV.

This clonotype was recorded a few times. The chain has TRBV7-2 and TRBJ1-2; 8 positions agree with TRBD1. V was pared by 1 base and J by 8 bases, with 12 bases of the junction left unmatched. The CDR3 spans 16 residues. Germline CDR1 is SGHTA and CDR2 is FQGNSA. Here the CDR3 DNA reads TGTGCCAGCAGCTTAGATAGGGCCAGGGGGCTGGGGGGCTACACCTTC. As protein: CASSLDRARGLGGYTF.

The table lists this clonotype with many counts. For the CDR3, the DNA is TGTGCCACCAGCAGAGATCTAGGACAGGGGACCTACGAGCAGTACTTC. Translated: CATSRDLGQGTYEQYF. The chain carries TRBV15 and TRBJ2-7, with 9 bases aligning to TRBD1. The germline V gene encodes CDR1 LNHNV and CDR2 YYDKDF (reference sequence). The V gene end was trimmed by 0 bases and the J gene end by 2 bases; junction bases not matched to a gene: 5. The CDR3 has 16 amino acids.

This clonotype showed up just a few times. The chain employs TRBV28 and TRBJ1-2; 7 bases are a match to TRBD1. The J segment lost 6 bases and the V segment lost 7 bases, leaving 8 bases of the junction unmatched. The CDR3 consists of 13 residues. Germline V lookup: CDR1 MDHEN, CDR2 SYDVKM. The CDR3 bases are TGTGCCAGCAATGACAGGGAGATACATGGCTACACCTTC. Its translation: CASNDREIHGYTF.

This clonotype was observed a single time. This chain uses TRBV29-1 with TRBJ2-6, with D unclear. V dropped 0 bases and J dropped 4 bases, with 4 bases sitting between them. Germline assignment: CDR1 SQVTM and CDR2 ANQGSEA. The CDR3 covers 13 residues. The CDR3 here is CSVEDSGANVLTF. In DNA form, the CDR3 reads TGCAGCGTTGAAGATTCCGGGGCCAACGTCCTGACTTTC.

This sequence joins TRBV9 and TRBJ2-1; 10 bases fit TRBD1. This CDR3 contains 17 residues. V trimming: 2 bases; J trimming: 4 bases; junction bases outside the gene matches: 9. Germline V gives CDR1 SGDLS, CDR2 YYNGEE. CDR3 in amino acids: CASSVSGTGDGYNEQFF. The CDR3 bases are TGTGCCAGCAGCGTCTCCGGGACAGGGGATGGATACAATGAGCAGTTCTTC.

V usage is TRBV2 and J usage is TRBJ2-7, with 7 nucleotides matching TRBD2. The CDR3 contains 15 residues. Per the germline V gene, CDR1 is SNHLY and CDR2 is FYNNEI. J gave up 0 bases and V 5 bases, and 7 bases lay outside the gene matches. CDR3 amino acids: CASSSTSSGSYEQYF. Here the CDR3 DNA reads TGTGCCAGCAGTTCTACTTCTAGCGGCTCCTACGAGCAGTACTTC.

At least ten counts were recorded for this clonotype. The CDR3 protein is CAINGTGYYGYTF. The DNA of the CDR3 is TGTGCCATCAACGGGACAGGCTACTATGGCTACACCTTC. The rearrangement links TRBV10-3 to TRBJ1-2; 8 nucleotides align to TRBD1. The junction had 4 bases not matched to a gene; V was cut back by 7 bases and J by 3 bases. Germline CDR1 and CDR2: ENHRY and SYGVKD. The CDR3 totals 13 residues.

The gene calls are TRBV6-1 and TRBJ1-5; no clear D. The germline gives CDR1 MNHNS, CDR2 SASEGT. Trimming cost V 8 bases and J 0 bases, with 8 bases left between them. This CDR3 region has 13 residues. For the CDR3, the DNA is TGTGCCAGCTCTACTTATAGCAATCAGCCCCAGCATTTT. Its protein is CASSTYSNQPQHF.

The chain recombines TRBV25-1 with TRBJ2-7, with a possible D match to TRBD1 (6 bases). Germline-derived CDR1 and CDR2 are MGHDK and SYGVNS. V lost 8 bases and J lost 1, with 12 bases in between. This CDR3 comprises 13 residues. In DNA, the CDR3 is TGTGCCAGCTTCACAGGACAGTCCTACGAGCAGTACTTC. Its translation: CASFTGQSYEQYF.

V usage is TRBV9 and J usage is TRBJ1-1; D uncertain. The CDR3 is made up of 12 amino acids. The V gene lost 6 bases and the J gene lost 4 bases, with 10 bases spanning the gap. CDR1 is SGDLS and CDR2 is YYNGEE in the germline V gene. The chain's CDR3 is CASILEGTEAFF. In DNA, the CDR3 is TGTGCCAGCATCTTAGAAGGCACTGAAGCTTTCTTT.

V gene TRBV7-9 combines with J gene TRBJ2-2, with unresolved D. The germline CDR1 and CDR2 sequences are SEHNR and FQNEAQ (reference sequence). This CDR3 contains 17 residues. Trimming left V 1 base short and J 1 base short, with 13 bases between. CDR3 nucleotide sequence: TGTGCCAGCAGCTTAGGCATTGGACGGAAGAACACCGGGGAGCTGTTTTTT. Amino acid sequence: CASSLGIGRKNTGELFF. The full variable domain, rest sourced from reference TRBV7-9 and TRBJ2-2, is DTGVSQNPRHKITKRGQNVTFRCDPISEHNRLYWYRQTLGQGPEFLTYFQNEAQLEKSRLLSDRFSAERPKGSFSTLEIQRTEQGDSAMYLCASSLGIGRKNTGELFFGEGSRLTVL.

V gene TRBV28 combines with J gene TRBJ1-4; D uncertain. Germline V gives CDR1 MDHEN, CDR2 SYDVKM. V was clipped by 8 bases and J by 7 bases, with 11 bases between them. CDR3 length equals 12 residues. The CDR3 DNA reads TGTGCCAGCCTTGGGGTCCCTGAAAAACTGTTTTTT. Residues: CASLGVPEKLFF.

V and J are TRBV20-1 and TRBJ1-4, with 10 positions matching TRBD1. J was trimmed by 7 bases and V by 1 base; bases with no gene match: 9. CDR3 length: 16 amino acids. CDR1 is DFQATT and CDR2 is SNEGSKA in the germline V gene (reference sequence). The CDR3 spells CSARGLTGGGREKLFF. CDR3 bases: TGCAGTGCTAGAGGCTTGACAGGGGGCGGGCGTGAAAAACTGTTTTTT.

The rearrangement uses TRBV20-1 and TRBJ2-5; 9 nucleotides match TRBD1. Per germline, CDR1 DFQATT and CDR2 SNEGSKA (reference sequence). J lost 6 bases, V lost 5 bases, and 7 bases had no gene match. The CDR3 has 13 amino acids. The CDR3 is CSAPWDRVQTQYF. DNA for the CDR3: TGCAGTGCTCCCTGGGACAGGGTCCAGACCCAGTACTTC.

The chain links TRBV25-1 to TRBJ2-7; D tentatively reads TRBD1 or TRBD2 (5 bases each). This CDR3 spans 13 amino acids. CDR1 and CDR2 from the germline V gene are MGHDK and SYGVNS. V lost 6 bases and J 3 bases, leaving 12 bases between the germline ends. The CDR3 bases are TGTGCCAGCAGACAGGACGGGAACTACGAGCAGTACTTC. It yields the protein CASRQDGNYEQYF.

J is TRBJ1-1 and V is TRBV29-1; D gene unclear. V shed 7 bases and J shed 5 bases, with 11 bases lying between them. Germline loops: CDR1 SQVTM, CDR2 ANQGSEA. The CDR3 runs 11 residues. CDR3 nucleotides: TGCAGCGCCGCTCGGGTTACTGAAGCTTTCTTT. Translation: CSAARVTEAFF. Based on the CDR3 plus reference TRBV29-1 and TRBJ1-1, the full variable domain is SAVISQKPSRDICQRGTSLTIQCQVDSQVTMMFWYRQQPGQSLTLIATANQGSEATYESGFVIDKFPISRPNLTFSTLTVSNMSPEDSSIYLCSAARVTEAFFGQGTRLTVV.